Listed here are 8 T cell receptor beta chains from one sample, sequenced in a study of sequential checkpoint blockade in melanoma. Profiling relied on immunoSEQ multiplex PCR, and the TCRdb table lists in-frame clones only, not all of them. The sample yields several thousand clones, 59% seen once. Noted treatment: randomized to nivolumab then ipilimumab (arm A) or the reverse (arm B). Source: CD8+ T cells sorted from blood (inferred from file names), taken from a patient given nivolumab and ipilimumab in sequence. The receptors come from a human donor with melanoma.

This clone was found a few times. V usage is TRBV11-2 and J usage is TRBJ1-2, with 7 bases matching TRBD1. The CDR3 runs to 15 residues. Germline lookup yields CDR1 SGHAT and CDR2 FQNNGV. The trim removed 2 bases at V and 5 bases at J, leaving 8 bases unmatched. The CDR3 is CASSLTSTGLYGYTF. The CDR3 DNA is TGTGCCAGCAGCTTAACCTCGACAGGGCTATATGGCTACACCTTC. The variable domain in full, with the rest retrieved from reference TRBV11-2 and TRBJ1-2, is EAGVAQSPRYKIIEKRQSVAFWCNPISGHATLYWYQQILGQGPKLLIQFQNNGVVDDSQLPKDRFSAERLKGVDSTLKIQPAKLEDSAVYLCASSLTSTGLYGYTFGSGTRLTVV.

The chain is built from TRBV4-1 and TRBJ1-5; D gene unclear. Deletions cut 1 base from V and 3 bases from J, with 10 bases between. Germline V CDR1 and CDR2: MGHRA, YSYEKL. CDR3 length equals 15 residues. Written as DNA, the CDR3 is TGCGCCAGCAGCCAAGGTCTCAGGTACAATCAGCCCCAGCATTTT. Translation gives CASSQGLRYNQPQHF.

The rearrangement joins TRBV4-3 to TRBJ2-6; D is possibly TRBD2 (5 bases). Per germline, CDR1 LGHNA and CDR2 YSLEER. CDR3 length: 16 amino acids. Between the trimmed V and J ends, which lost 0 bases and 2 bases, there was a span of 8 bases. The CDR3 nucleotides are TGCGCCAGCAGCCAAGAAACGGGGACTGGGGCCAACGTCCTGACTTTC. Its translation: CASSQETGTGANVLTF.

The chain combines TRBV6-5 with TRBJ2-1; weak D call: TRBD1 (5 bases). This CDR3 spans 14 amino acids. Trimming left V 0 bases short and J 8 bases short, with 11 bases between. The germline CDR1 and CDR2 sequences are MNHEY and SVGAGI. In DNA form, the CDR3 reads TGTGCCAGCAGTTACTCGTCAGGGTGGGATGAGCAGTTCTTC. Protein: CASSYSSGWDEQFF.

J is TRBJ2-7 and V is TRBV6-5; 11 positions match TRBD1. Germline V gives CDR1 MNHEY, CDR2 SVGAGI. The trim removed 1 base at V and 2 bases at J, leaving 1 base unmatched. The CDR3 is 15 amino acids. CDR3 nucleotide sequence: TGTGCCAGCAGTTACTGGGGACAGGGGGCCTACGAGCAGTACTTC. It yields the protein CASSYWGQGAYEQYF.

As concerns this clone: This is likely an artifact of a read error, given a far larger clone one base away. Distinct nucleotide sequences in the sample also encode this CDR3. V and J are TRBV23-1 and TRBJ1-1, with TRBD1 as a possible D gene (5 bases). TRBV23-1 has ORF status, its function being uncertain. CDR3 length: 12 amino acids. Trimming left V 6 bases short and J 4 bases short, with 9 bases between. Here the CDR3 DNA reads TGCGCCAGCAGCCAGGGCAGCACTGAAGCTTTCTTT. Encoded protein: CASSQGSTEAFF.

The chain links TRBV4-1 to TRBJ1-2; maybe TRBD1 (6 bases). Germline V CDR1 and CDR2: MGHRA, YSYEKL. With 5 bases removed from V and 4 bases from J, the gap between germline ends came to 14 bases. This CDR3 contains 14 residues. CDR3 DNA: TGCGCCAGCAGCTACCGACAGGCGAGCTATGGCTACACCTTC. Its protein product is CASSYRQASYGYTF.

The CDR3 coding sequence is TGTGCCAGTAGTATCGGGTACAATGAGCAGTTCTTC. Translating it yields CASSIGYNEQFF. This sequence joins TRBV19 and TRBJ2-1, with D unclear. CDR1 is LNHDA, CDR2 SQIVND, per germline (reference sequence). The CDR3 runs 12 residues. V was shortened by 3 bases and J by 4 bases, with 4 bases between the two germline ends.